These 13 T cell receptor beta chains share one sample of origin, sequenced in a study of T-cell reconstitution after alpha-beta-depleted transplantation in children. A library of TCRbeta sequences, prepared with unique molecular identifiers, was generated. TCRdb independently ran MiXCR on the PCR reads; one entry per CDR3 protein. The data hold 85,000 to 120,000 distinct CDR3 sequences, with under 9% observed a single time. The sequencing here drew on PBMCs, taken before TCRalphabeta/CD19-depleted stem cell transplant. These TCRs come from a boy aged 2-15 years with acute lymphoblastic leukemia, due to receive a stem cell transplant.

The chain recombines TRBV7-9 with TRBJ2-7, with 11 positions matching TRBD2. This CDR3 region has 16 residues. Trimming removed 4 bases from V and 2 bases from J; junction bases left unmatched: 7. Germline values: CDR1 SEHNR, CDR2 FQNEAQ (reference sequence). CDR3 bases: TGTGCCAGCAGCTACTCTCTTAGCGGGGGGGCCTACGAGCAGTACTTC. Its protein is CASSYSLSGGAYEQYF.

This clonotype appeared many times. The chain uses TRBV12-3 or TRBV12-4 and TRBJ2-7; a possible D gene is TRBD2 (6 bases). This CDR3 is 14 amino acids long. Trimming cost V 4 bases and J 3 bases, with 13 bases left between them. Here the CDR3 reads CASSSGTVIYEQYF. CDR3 nucleotide sequence: TGTGCCAGCAGTTCCGGGACTGTAATCTACGAGCAGTACTTC.

This clonotype was seen more than once but under ten times. V and J are TRBV6-1 and TRBJ1-1; 12 nucleotides line up with TRBD1. The junction had 13 bases not matched to a gene; V was cut back by 4 bases and J by 4 bases. The CDR3 runs 18 residues. Germline V CDR1 and CDR2: MNHNS, SASEGT. The CDR3 here is CASSARDRGPRVGTEAFF. CDR3 bases: TGTGCCAGCAGTGCCCGGGACAGGGGGCCAAGGGTGGGCACTGAAGCTTTCTTT.

This clonotype was seen at least ten times. The chain recombines TRBV29-1 with TRBJ2-3, with a tentative D call TRBD2 (6 bases). V was trimmed by 1 base and J by 3 bases, leaving 11 bases between them. This CDR3 comprises 14 residues. CDR1 is SQVTM, CDR2 ANQGSEA, per germline. The CDR3 DNA reads as TGCAGCGTTGAAGTACGACTAGGAACAGATACGCAGTATTTT. Residues: CSVEVRLGTDTQYF.

V usage is TRBV20-1 and J usage is TRBJ1-1, with D tentatively TRBD1 (6 bases). V was pared by 0 bases and J by 6 bases, with 23 bases between. Germline-derived CDR1 and CDR2 are DFQATT and SNEGSKA (reference sequence). This CDR3 has 17 amino acids. The CDR3 sequence: CSARDPGKGGSRAEAFF. CDR3 in DNA: TGCAGTGCTAGAGATCCCGGGAAAGGGGGGTCTAGGGCTGAAGCTTTCTTT.

This clonotype appeared many times. The chain links TRBV7-2 to TRBJ2-7; no firm D call. This CDR3 has 12 amino acids. Germline CDR1 reads SGHTA; CDR2 reads FQGNSA. The ends were cut back, 2 bases at V and 0 bases at J, with 2 bases in the middle. The CDR3 nucleotides read TGTGCCAGCAGCTTAAACTCCTACGAGCAGTACTTC. This encodes CASSLNSYEQYF.

This clonotype was detected many times. The rearrangement uses TRBV7-2 and TRBJ2-3; the D is unclear. Germline values: CDR1 SGHTA, CDR2 FQGNSA. The CDR3 is made up of 15 amino acids. Trimming removed 1 base from V and 0 bases from J, with 8 bases in between. The CDR3 reads CASSLVPSSTDTQYF. The CDR3 DNA reads TGTGCCAGCAGCTTAGTGCCCTCTAGCACAGATACGCAGTATTTT.

This clonotype was detected a few times. The rearrangement joins TRBV20-1 to TRBJ2-1, with 13 positions matching TRBD2. Germline lookup yields CDR1 DFQATT and CDR2 SNEGSKA (reference sequence). This CDR3 has 16 amino acids. With 5 bases clipped from V and 6 bases from J, the junction kept 10 bases outside the gene matches. The CDR3 loop reads CSAGLLAGGPRNEQFF. The CDR3 nucleotides are TGCAGTGCTGGCTTACTAGCGGGGGGGCCGCGCAATGAGCAGTTCTTC.

This clonotype showed up just a few times. The chain recombines TRBV7-9 with TRBJ1-2, with TRBD1 identical over 9 bases. CDR1 and CDR2 from the germline V gene are SEHNR and FQNEAQ (reference sequence). Unmatched junction bases numbered 7, after V lost 6 bases and J lost 8 bases. This CDR3 has 13 amino acids. The CDR3 bases are TGTGCCAGCAGATCCCGACAGGGGGGAGGCTACACCTTC. This encodes CASRSRQGGGYTF.

A few counts support this clonotype. It may be a read error: a sequence one base away is much more abundant. J is TRBJ1-6 and V is TRBV6-5, with D hard to call. CDR1 and CDR2 from the germline V gene are MNHEY and SVGAGI. The CDR3 runs to 16 residues. The CDR3 nucleotides are TGTGCCAGCAGTTACCTCCTCGCAGCCAATAATTCACCCCTCCTCTTT. Protein product: CASSYLLAANNSPLLF.

This clonotype was seen a few times. The CDR3 region has the DNA TGCAGTGCTAGAGCCCCAGTGAGATGGCGGGGGGCCCCCCCAGATACGCAGTATTTT. Translation: CSARAPVRWRGAPPDTQYF. V gene TRBV20-1 combines with J gene TRBJ2-3, with 8 bases identical to TRBD2. The CDR3 totals 19 residues. The J segment lost 4 bases and the V segment lost 1 base, leaving 19 bases of the junction unmatched. Germline assignment: CDR1 DFQATT and CDR2 SNEGSKA (reference sequence).

By share, this clonotype counts as medium-sized. The chain combines TRBV5-1 with TRBJ2-2, with 7 bases matching TRBD1. This CDR3 region has 17 residues. J lost 0 bases, V lost 3 bases, and 8 bases had no gene match. From germline, CDR1 is SGHRS and CDR2 YFSETQ. For the CDR3, the DNA is TGCGCCAGCAGCTCCGGGACAGCGCCTACGAACACCGGGGAGCTGTTTTTT. Translating gives CASSSGTAPTNTGELFF.

This clonotype was picked up many times. The CDR3 DNA reads as TGTGCCAGCAGCCAAGATATCCCCCGCACAGATACGCAGTATTTT. This gives the protein CASSQDIPRTDTQYF. This chain connects TRBV14 to TRBJ2-3, with D unresolved. Germline values: CDR1 SGHDN, CDR2 FVKESK. V dropped 0 bases and J dropped 1 base, with 8 bases sitting between them. The CDR3 runs 15 residues.